This TCR beta chain was identified during a study of CD8 T cells in ankylosing spondylitis. Study-level findings and limits: A TCR beta motif of fewer than ten highly homologous variants seemed to mark ankylosing spondylitis blood.

Of note for this clonotype: Its antigen is unknown.

TCRdb fed the 5' RACE reads into MiXCR, producing one record per CDR3 protein. The repertoire holds about 750,000 distinct CDR3 sequences, with 15% to 20% as singletons. This CDR3 contains 14 residues. The germline CDR1 and CDR2 sequences are SGHRS and YFSETQ. Between the trimmed V and J ends, which lost 3 bases and 3 bases, there was a span of 12 bases. Sequenced sample: blood, either unsorted or a sorted T cell fraction (not recorded which). The J gene is TRBJ1-1, the V gene TRBV5-1; D call uncertain. The receptor was derived from a male donor with ankylosing spondylitis. CDR3 bases: TGCGCCAGCAGCTATTCCACAGATGACACTGAAGCTTTCTTT. This sequence encodes CASSYSTDDTEAFF.